This passage covers 10 T cell receptor beta chains from one sample sequenced in a study of blood T cell repertoires in COVID-19. Sequencing used immunoSEQ multiplex PCR; TCRdb keeps in-frame clones, though not all of them. The data hold more than 35,000 clones, with around 77% observed a single time. Input material: peripheral blood. These receptors all come from an elderly man with active or convalescent COVID-19.

The chain links TRBV5-5 to TRBJ2-3; 10 nucleotides agree with TRBD2. The CDR3 runs 18 residues. Germline CDR1 is SGHKS and CDR2 is YYEKEE (reference sequence). The V and J ends lost 4 bases and 1 base, in that order; junction bases with no gene match: 12. DNA of the CDR3: TGTGCCAGCAGCGCCCTACTAGCGGGGAGGTTCGGCACAGATACGCAGTATTTT. Amino acid sequence: CASSALLAGRFGTDTQYF.

This chain links TRBV2 with TRBJ1-3; D might be TRBD1 (6 bases). The germline V and J ends were trimmed by 9 bases and 4 bases, with 19 bases remaining between them. This CDR3 comprises 15 residues. Germline V CDR1 and CDR2: SNHLY, FYNNEI. This CDR3 is CASSGEGTPGNTIYF. The CDR3 region has the DNA TGTGCCAGTTCTGGGGAGGGGACACCCGGAAACACCATATATTTT.

The chain carries TRBV4-1 and TRBJ1-1; D gene uncertain. CDR3 length equals 13 residues. From germline, CDR1 is MGHRA and CDR2 YSYEKL. V was clipped by 1 base and J by 8 bases, with 11 bases between them. The CDR3 sequence is CASSQVGAMEAFF. The CDR3 DNA reads as TGCGCCAGCAGCCAAGTGGGAGCGATGGAAGCTTTCTTT.

The CDR3 nucleotides are TGTGCCAGCAGTTTAAGGAGGAACACCATATATTTT. It is translated as CASSLRRNTIYF. V gene TRBV28 combines with J gene TRBJ1-3; D unclear. Germline CDR1 and CDR2: MDHEN and SYDVKM. Between the trimmed V and J ends, which lost 2 bases and 7 bases, there was a span of 6 bases. The CDR3 has 12 amino acids. The whole variable domain, remainder taken from reference TRBV28 and TRBJ1-3, is DVKVTQSSRYLVKRTGEKVFLECVQDMDHENMFWYRQDPGLGLRLIYFSYDVKMKEKGDIPEGYSVSREKKERFSLILESASTNQTSMYLCASSLRRNTIYFGEGSWLTVV.

The chain couples TRBV30 to TRBJ2-7; 7 bases fit TRBD1. With V trimmed by 4 bases and J by 4 bases, 4 bases remained unmatched. This CDR3 is 12 amino acids long. Germline values: CDR1 GTSNPN, CDR2 SVGIG (reference sequence). CDR3 sequence (DNA): TGTGCCTGGACCCCGGGACAGTACGAGCAGTACTTC. It yields the protein CAWTPGQYEQYF.

The chain recombines TRBV7-6 with TRBJ2-5, with a weak D call TRBD1 (6 bases). Germline-derived CDR1 and CDR2 are SGHVS and FNYEAQ. With 0 bases removed from V and 2 bases from J, the gap between germline ends came to 16 bases. CDR3 length: 17 amino acids. CDR3 sequence (DNA): TGTGCCAGCAGCTTAGCGAGTTACAGGGTTGGGCAAGAGACCCAGTACTTC. The encoded protein is CASSLASYRVGQETQYF.

V is TRBV19 and J is TRBJ1-1; no clear D. There are 13 residues in the CDR3. CDR1 LNHDA and CDR2 SQIVND come from the germline V gene (reference sequence). The V end was cut by 3 bases, the J end by 0 bases, with 5 bases between. The CDR3 DNA is TGTGCCAGTAGTATCCTTCTGAACACTGAAGCTTTCTTT. Its protein is CASSILLNTEAFF.

J is TRBJ2-3 and V is TRBV5-8; D may be TRBD2 (5 bases). The CDR3 covers 15 residues. Looked up from germline, CDR1 is SGHTS and CDR2 is YDEGEE. The V end lost 4 bases, the J end lost 4 bases, and 16 bases lay between the germline ends. The CDR3 region is CASSPSLGRADTQYF. The CDR3 region has the DNA TGTGCCAGCAGCCCGTCGTTAGGGCGGGCAGATACGCAGTATTTT.

This clone came up a few times. The chain employs TRBV2 and TRBJ2-7; D gene ambiguous. The CDR3 has 13 residues. The germline CDR1 and CDR2 sequences are SNHLY and FYNNEI. V lost 5 bases to trimming and J lost 1 base, with 9 bases between them. The CDR3 DNA reads as TGTGCCAGCAGTCGAGGAAAATCCTACGAGCAGTACTTC. This translates into CASSRGKSYEQYF.

CDR3 residues: CAAQGDTNYGYTF. The CDR3 nucleotides are TGTGCCGCCCAGGGGGATACTAACTATGGCTACACCTTC. The genes are TRBV27 and TRBJ1-2, with 7 bases matching TRBD1. The CDR3 covers 13 residues. The germline V gene has CDR1 MNHEY and CDR2 SMNVEV (reference sequence). V lost 11 bases to trimming and J lost 0 bases; unmatched junction nucleotides: 6.